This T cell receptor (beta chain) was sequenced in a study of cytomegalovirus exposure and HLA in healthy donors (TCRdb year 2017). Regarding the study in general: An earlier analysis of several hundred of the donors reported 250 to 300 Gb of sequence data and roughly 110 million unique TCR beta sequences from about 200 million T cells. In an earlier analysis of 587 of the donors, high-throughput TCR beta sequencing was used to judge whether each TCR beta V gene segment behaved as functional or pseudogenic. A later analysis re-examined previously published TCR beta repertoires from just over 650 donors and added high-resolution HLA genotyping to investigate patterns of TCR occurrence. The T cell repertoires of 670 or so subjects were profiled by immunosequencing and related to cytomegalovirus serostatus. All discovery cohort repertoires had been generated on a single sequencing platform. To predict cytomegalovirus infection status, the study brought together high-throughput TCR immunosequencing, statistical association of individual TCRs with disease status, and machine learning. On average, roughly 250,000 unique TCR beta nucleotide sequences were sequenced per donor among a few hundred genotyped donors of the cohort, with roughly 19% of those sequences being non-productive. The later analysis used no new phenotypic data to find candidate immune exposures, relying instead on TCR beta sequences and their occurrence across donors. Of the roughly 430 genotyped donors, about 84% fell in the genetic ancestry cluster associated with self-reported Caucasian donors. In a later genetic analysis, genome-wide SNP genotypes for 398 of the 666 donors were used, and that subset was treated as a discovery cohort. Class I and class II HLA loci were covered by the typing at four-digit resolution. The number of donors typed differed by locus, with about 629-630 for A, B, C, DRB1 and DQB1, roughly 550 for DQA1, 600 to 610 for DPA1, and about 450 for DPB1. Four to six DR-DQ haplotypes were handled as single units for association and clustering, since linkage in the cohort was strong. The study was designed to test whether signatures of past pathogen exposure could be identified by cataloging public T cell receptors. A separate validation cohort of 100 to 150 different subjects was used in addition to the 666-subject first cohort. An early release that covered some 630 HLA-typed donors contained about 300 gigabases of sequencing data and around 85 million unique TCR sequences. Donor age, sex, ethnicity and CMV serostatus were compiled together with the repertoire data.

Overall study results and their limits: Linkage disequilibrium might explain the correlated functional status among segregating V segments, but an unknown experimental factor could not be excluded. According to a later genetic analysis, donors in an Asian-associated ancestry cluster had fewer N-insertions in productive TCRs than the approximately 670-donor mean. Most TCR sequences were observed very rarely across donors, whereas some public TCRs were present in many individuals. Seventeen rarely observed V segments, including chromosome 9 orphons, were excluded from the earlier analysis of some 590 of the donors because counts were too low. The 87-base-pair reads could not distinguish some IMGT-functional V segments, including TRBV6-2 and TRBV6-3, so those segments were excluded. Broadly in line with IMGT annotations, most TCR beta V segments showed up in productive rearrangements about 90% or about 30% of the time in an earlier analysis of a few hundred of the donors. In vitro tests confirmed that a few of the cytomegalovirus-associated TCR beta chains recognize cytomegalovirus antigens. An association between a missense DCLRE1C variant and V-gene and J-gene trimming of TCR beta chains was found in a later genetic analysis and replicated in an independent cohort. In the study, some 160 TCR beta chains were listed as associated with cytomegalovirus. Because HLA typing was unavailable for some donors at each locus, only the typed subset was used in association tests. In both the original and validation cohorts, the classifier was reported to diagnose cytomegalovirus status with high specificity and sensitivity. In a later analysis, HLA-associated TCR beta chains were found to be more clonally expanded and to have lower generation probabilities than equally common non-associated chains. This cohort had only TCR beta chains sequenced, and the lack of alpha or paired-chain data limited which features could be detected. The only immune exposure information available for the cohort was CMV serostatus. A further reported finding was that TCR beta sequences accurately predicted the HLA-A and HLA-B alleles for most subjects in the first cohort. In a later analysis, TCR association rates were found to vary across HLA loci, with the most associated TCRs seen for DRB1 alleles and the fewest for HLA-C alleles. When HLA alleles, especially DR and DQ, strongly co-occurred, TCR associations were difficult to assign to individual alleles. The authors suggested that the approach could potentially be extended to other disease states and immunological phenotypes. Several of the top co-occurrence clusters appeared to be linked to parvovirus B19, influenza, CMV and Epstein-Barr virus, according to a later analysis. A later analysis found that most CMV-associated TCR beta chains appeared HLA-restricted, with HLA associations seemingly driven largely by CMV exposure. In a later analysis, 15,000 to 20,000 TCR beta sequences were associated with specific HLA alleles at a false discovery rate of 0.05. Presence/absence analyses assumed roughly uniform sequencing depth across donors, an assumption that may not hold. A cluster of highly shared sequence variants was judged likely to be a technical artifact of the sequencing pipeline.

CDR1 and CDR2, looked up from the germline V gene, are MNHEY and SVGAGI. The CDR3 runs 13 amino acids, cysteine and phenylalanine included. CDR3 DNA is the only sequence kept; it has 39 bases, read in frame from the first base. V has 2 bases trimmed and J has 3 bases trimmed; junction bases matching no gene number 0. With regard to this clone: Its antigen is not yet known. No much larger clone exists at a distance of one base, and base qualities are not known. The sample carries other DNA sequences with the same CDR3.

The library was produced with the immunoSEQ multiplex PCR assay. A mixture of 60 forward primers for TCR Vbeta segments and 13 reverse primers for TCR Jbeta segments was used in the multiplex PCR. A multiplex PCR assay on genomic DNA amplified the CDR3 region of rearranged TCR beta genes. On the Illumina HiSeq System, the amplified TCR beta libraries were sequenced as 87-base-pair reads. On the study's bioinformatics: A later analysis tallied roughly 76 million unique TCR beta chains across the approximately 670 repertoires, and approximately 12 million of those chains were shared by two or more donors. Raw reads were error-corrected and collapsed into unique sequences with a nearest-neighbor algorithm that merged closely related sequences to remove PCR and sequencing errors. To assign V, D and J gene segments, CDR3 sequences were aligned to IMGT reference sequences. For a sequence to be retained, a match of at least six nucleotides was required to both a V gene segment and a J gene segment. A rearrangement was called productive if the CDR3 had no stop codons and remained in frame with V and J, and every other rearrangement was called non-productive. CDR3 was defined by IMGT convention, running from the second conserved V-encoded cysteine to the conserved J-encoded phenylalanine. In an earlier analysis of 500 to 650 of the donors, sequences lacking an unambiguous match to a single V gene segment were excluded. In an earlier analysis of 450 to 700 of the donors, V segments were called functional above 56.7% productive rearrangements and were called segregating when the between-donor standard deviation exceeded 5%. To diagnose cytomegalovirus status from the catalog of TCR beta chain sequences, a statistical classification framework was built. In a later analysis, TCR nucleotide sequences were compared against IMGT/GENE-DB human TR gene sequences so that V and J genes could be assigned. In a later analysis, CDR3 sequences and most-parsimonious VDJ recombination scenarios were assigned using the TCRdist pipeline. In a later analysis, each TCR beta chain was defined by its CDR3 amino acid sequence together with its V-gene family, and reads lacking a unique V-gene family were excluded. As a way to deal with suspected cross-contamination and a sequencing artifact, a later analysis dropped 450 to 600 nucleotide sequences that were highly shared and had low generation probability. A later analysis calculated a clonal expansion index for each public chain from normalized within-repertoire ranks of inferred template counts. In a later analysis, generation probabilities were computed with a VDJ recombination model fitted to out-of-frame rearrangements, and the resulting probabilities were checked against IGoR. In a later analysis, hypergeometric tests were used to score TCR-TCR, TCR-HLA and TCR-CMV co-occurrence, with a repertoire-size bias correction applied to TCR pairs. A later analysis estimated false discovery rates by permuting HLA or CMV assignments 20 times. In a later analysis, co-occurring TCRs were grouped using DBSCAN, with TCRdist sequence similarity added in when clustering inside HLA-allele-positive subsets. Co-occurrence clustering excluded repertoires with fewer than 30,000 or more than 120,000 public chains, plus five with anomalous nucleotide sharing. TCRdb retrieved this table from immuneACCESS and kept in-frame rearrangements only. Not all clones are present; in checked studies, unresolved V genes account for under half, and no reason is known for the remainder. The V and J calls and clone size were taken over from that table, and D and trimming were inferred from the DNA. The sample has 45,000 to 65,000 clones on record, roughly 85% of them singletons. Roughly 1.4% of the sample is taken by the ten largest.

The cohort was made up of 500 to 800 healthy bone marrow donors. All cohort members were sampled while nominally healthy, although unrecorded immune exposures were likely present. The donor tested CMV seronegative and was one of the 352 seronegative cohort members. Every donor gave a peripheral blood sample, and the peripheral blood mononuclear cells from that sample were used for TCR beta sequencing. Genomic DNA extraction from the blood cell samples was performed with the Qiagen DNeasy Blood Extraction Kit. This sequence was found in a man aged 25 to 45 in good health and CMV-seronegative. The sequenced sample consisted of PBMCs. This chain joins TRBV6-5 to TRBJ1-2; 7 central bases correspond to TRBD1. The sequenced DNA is TGTGCCAGCAGTTACGACAGGGACTATGGCTACACCTTC. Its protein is CASSYDRDYGYTF.